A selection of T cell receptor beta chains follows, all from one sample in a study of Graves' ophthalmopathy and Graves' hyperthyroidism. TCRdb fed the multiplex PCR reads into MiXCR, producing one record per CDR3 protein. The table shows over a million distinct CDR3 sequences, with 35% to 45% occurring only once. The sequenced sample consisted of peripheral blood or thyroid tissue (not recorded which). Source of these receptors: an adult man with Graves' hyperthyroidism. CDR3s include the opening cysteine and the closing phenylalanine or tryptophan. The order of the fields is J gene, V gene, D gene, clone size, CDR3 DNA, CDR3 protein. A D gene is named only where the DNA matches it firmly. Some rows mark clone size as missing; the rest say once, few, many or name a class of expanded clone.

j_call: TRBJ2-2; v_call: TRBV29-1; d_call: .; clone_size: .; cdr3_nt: TGCAGCTTGTACAGGGGAGGCACCGGGGAGCTGTTTTTT; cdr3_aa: CSLYRGGTGELFF
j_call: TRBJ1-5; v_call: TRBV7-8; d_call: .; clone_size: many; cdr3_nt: TGTGCCAGCAGCTTAATCCGTGGGGAAATCACGCATTTT; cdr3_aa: CASSLIRGEITHF
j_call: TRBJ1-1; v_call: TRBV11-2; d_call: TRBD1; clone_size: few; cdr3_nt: TGTGCCAGCAGTCCGGGACAGGAGGGGACTGAAGCTTTCTTT; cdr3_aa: CASSPGQEGTEAFF
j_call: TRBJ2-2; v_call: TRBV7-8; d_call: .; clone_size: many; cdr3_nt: TGTGCCAGCAAGAGTACGAACACCGGGGAGCTGTTTTTT; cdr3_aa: CASKSTNTGELFF
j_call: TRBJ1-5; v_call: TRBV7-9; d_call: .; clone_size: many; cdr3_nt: TGTGCCAGCAGCTTGACAGAAAGCAATCAGCCCCAGCATTTT; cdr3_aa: CASSLTESNQPQHF
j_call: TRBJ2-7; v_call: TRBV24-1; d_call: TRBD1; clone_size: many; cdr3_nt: TGTGCCACCAGTGGCCAGACCGGGACAGGAGCCTACGAGCAGTACTTC; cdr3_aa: CATSGQTGTGAYEQYF
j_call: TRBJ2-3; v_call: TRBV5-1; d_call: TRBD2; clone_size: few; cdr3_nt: TGCGCCAGCAGCTTGGGGCTAGCGGGAACCTACACAGATACGCAGTATTTT; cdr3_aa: CASSLGLAGTYTDTQYF
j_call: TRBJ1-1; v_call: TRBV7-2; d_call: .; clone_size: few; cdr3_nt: TGTGCCAGCCTGGGATCTCCCAACACTGAAGCTTTCTTT; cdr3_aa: CASLGSPNTEAFF
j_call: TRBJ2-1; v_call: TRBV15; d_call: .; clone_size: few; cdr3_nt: TGTGCCACCAGCTTGGATACCCGGGGTGAGCAGTTCTTC; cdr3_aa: CATSLDTRGEQFF
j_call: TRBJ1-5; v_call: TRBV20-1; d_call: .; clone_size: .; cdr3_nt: TGCAGTGCTAGGGGGACTAGCGCCTACGAGCATTTT; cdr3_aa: CSARGTSAYEHF
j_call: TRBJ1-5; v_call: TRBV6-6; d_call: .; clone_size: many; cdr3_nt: TGTGCCAGCAGAACGGAGGGCCAGCCCCAGCATTTT; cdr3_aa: CASRTEGQPQHF
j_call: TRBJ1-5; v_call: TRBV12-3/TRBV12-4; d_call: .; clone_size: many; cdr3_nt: TGTGCCAGCAGCCCGGAGGTCCAGCTTAGTCAGCCCCAGCATTTT; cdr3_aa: CASSPEVQLSQPQHF
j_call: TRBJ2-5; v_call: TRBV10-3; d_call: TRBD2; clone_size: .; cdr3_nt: TGTGCCAGCAGTTTACTTACTAGCGGGGGGGCCGGGGAGACCCAGTACTTC; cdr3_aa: CASSLLTSGGAGETQYF
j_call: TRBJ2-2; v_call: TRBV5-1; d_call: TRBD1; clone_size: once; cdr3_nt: TGCGCCAGCAGCACAACTCCGGGACAGGGGGACACCGGGGAGCTGTTTTTT; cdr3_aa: CASSTTPGQGDTGELFF
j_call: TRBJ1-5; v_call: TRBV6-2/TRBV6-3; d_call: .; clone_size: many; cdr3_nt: TGTGCCAGCAGACTCACAGGGCTTAGCAATCAGCCCCAGCATTTT; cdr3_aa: CASRLTGLSNQPQHF
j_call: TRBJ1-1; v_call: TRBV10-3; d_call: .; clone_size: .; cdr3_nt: TGTGCCATCAGTTACGGCTCGGAGAACACTGAAGCTTTCTTT; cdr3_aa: CAISYGSENTEAFF
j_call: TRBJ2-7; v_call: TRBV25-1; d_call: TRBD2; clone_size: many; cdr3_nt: TGTGCCAGCAGTGTAGCGGGGCGGGTCGACGAGCAGTACTTC; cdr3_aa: CASSVAGRVDEQYF
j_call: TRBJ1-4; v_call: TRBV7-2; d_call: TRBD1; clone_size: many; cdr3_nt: TGTGCCAGCAGCAGGGACAGTCGTGAAAAACTGTTTTTT; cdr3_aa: CASSRDSREKLFF
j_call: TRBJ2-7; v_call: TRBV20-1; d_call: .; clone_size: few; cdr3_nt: TGCAGTGCTAGCTCATCATCAATCTCCTACGAGCAGTACTTC; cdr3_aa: CSASSSSISYEQYF
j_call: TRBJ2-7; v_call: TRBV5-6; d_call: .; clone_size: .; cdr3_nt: TGTGCCAGCACCAGCCTGAGCGGGACAGCCGCCTTTGAGCAGTACTTC; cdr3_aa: CASTSLSGTAAFEQYF
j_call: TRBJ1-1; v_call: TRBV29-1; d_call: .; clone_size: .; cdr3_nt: TGCAGCGTTGAAGGGGTTATGGTCACTGAAGCTTTCTTT; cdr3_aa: CSVEGVMVTEAFF
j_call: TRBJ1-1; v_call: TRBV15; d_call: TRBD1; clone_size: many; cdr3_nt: TGTGCCACCAGCAGGGACCGGGACAGGACTCTGAACACTGAAGCTTTCTTT; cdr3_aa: CATSRDRDRTLNTEAFF
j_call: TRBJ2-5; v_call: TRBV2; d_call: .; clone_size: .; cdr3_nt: TGTGCCAGCAGTGAGATTGTGACGGGAGCCCAGTACTTC; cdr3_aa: CASSEIVTGAQYF
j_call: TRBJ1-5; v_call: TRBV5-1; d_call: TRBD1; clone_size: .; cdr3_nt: TGCGCCAGCAGCATGACAGGGCTTCTTAATCAGCCCCAGCATTTT; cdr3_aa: CASSMTGLLNQPQHF
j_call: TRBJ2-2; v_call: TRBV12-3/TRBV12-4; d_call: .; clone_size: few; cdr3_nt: TGTGCCAGCCGTGGCAACAGGGAGACCGGGGAGCTGTTTTTT; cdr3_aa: CASRGNRETGELFF
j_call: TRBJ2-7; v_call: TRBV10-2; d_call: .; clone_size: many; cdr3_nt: TGCGCCAGCAGTGAGTCCTCCTACGAGCAGTACTTC; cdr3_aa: CASSESSYEQYF